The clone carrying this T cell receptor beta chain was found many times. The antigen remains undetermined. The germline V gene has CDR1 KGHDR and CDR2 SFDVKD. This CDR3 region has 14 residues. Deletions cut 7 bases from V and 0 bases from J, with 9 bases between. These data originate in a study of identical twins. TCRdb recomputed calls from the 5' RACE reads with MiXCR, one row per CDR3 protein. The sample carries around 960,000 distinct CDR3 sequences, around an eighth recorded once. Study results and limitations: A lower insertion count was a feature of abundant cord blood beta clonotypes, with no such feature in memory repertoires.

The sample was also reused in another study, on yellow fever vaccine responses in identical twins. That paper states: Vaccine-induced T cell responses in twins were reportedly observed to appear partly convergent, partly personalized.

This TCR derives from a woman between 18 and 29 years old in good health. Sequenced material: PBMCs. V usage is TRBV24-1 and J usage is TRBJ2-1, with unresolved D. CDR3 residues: CATRASDSYNEQFF. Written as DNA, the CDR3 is TGTGCCACCAGGGCCTCAGACTCCTACAATGAGCAGTTCTTC.